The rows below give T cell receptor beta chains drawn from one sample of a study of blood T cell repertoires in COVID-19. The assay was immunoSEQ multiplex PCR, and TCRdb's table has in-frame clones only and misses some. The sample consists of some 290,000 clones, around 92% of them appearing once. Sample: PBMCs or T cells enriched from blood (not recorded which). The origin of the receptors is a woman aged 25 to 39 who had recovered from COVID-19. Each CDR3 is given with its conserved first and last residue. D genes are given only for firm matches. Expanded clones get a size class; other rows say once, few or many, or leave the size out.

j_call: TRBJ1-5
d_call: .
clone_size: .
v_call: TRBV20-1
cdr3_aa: CSASEGPRLLSLWQPQHF
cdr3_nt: TGCAGTGCTAGTGAGGGGCCCAGGTTGCTTTCCTTATGGCAGCCCCAGCATTTT

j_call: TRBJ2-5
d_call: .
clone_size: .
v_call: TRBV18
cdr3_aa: CASSPWSGVQETQYF
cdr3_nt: TGTGCCAGCTCACCGTGGAGCGGAGTTCAAGAGACCCAGTACTTC

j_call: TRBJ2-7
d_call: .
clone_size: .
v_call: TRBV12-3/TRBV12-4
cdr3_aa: CASSGSGDYEQYF
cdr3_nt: TGTGCCAGCAGTGGGTCAGGGGACTACGAGCAGTACTTC

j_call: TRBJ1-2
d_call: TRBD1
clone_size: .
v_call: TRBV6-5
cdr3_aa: CASVQGARYGYTF
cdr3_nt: TGTGCCAGCGTGCAGGGGGCGAGGTATGGCTACACCTTC

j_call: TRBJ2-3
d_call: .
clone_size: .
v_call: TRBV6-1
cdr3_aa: CASSAWTGTSTDTQYF
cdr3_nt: TGTGCCAGCAGTGCGTGGACTGGAACAAGCACAGATACGCAGTATTTT

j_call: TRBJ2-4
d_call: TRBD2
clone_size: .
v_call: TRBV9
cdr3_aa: CASSEGGSWNIQYF
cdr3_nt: TGTGCCAGCAGCGAAGGCGGGAGTTGGAACATTCAGTACTTC

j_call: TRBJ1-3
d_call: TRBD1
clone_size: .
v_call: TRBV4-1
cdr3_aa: CASSHPSGQGIGNTIYF
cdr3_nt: TGCGCCAGCAGCCACCCGAGCGGACAGGGGATTGGAAACACCATATATTTT

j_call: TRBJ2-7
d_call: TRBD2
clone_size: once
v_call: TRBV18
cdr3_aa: CASSPPASGSYEQYF
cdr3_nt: TGTGCCAGCTCACCACCGGCTAGCGGGTCCTACGAGCAGTACTTC

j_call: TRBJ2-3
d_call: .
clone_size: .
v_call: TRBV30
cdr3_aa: CAWSVTGNADTQYF
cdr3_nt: TGTGCCTGGAGTGTGACAGGCAACGCAGATACGCAGTATTTT

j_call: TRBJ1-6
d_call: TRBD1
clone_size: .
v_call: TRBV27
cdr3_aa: CASSPTLWLGQGANDALHF
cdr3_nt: TGTGCCAGCAGTCCTACCTTGTGGTTAGGACAGGGGGCAAATGATGCCCTCCACTTT

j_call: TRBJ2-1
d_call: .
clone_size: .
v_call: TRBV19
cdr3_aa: CASSIAGSREQFF
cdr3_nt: TGTGCCAGTAGTATAGCGGGTTCGAGAGAGCAGTTCTTC

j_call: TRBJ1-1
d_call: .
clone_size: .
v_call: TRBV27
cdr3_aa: CASGLRQEAFF
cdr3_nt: TGTGCCAGCGGATTAAGACAGGAAGCTTTCTTT

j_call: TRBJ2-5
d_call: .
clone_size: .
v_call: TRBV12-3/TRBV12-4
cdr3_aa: CASTRVAQETQYF
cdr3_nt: TGTGCCAGCACCAGGGTAGCCCAAGAGACCCAGTACTTC

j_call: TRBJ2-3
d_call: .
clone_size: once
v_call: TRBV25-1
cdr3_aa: CASSGHRDITDTQYF
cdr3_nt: TGTGCCAGCAGTGGACACCGGGACATCACAGATACGCAGTATTTT

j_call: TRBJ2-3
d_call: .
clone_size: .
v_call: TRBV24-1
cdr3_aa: CATSERFGTIGQYF
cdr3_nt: TGTGCCACCAGTGAAAGATTCGGGACAATCGGGCAGTATTTT

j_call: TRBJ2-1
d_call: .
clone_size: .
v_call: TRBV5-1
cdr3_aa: CASSFPTDSLLNNEQFF
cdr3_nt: TGCGCCAGCAGCTTCCCCACCGACAGTCTCCTAAACAATGAGCAGTTCTTC

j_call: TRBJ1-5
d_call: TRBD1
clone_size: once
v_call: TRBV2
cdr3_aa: CASSGTGTGNQPQHF
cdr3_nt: TGTGCCAGCAGCGGAACCGGGACAGGTAATCAGCCCCAGCATTTT

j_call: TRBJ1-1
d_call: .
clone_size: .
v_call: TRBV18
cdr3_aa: CASSRETGTEAFF
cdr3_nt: TGTGCCAGCTCACGGGAGACAGGCACTGAAGCTTTCTTT

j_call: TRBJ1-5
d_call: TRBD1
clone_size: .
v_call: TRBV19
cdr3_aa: CASSRGQGSNQPQHF
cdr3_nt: TGTGCCAGTAGCAGGGGACAGGGTAGCAATCAGCCCCAGCATTTT

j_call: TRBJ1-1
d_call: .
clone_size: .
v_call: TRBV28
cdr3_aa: CASSPTGSLGNTEAFF
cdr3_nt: TGTGCCAGCAGTCCTACAGGGTCGTTGGGTAACACTGAAGCTTTCTTT

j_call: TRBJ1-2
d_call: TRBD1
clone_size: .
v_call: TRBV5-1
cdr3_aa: CASGELGMTGTGYTF
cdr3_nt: TGCGCCAGCGGAGAACTCGGGATGACAGGGACGGGCTACACCTTC

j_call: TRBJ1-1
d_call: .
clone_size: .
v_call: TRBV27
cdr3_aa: CASSVQGMNTEAFF
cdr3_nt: TGTGCCAGCAGTGTACAGGGCATGAACACTGAAGCTTTCTTT